What follows are 32 T cell receptor beta chains derived from one specimen sequenced in a study of blood T cell repertoires in COVID-19. Libraries were prepared by immunoSEQ multiplex PCR; TCRdb keeps only in-frame clonotypes and omits some of them. The sample lists over 65,000 clones, roughly 78% seen once, with just over 35% in the top ten. Sequencing was performed on peripheral blood. These receptors all stem from a man aged 55-75 years with COVID-19, enrolled during active disease.

The gene calls are TRBV18 and TRBJ2-3; TRBD2 agrees at 14 bases. The V and J ends lost 6 bases and 5 bases, in that order; junction bases with no gene match: 7. The germline V gene has CDR1 KGHSH and CDR2 LQKENI. The CDR3 has 16 residues. The CDR3 nucleotides read TGTGCCAGCTCTCAATTAGGACTAGCGGGAGGAGATACGCAGTATTTT. Protein sequence: CASSQLGLAGGDTQYF.

J is TRBJ2-7 and V is TRBV5-5; TRBD1 matches at 7 bases. Germline V CDR1 and CDR2: SGHKS, YYEKEE (reference sequence). J lost 6 bases, V lost 5 bases, and 14 bases had no gene match. There are 15 residues in the CDR3. CDR3 amino acids: CASSVDRVNIREQYF. CDR3 in DNA: TGTGCCAGCAGTGTAGACAGGGTAAACATCCGCGAGCAGTACTTC.

This clone came up a few times. The rearrangement uses TRBV5-1 and TRBJ1-6; D call uncertain. The ends were cut back, 7 bases at V and 12 bases at J, with 23 bases in the middle. The germline V gene has CDR1 SGHRS and CDR2 YFSETQ. The CDR3 is made up of 15 amino acids. The CDR3 nucleotides read TGCGCCAGCTCCCCCGGTCGCACAGCCCGATTACCCCTCCACTTT. It is translated as CASSPGRTARLPLHF.

The rearrangement joins TRBV13 to TRBJ1-3, with TRBD1 as a possible D gene (5 bases). Germline loops: CDR1 PRHDT, CDR2 FYEKMQ (reference sequence). CDR3 size: 16 residues. V shed 0 bases and J shed 6 bases, with 15 bases lying between them. CDR3 DNA sequence: TGTGCCAGCAGCTTAGGCCTTGCCAGGGTTGCAAACACCATATATTTT. Amino acids: CASSLGLARVANTIYF.

This clone was seen a few times. The chain links TRBV9 to TRBJ2-1, with D possibly being TRBD2 (6 bases). This CDR3 is built from 14 residues. The germline V and J ends were trimmed by 0 bases and 7 bases, with 11 bases remaining between them. The germline V gene encodes CDR1 SGDLS and CDR2 YYNGEE. CDR3 sequence reads: CASSVGGMGNEQFF. The CDR3 coding sequence is TGTGCCAGCAGCGTAGGCGGGATGGGAAATGAGCAGTTCTTC.

This clone occurred a few times. This chain links TRBV29-1 with TRBJ2-5; a weak D match, TRBD1 (5 bases). The CDR3 contains 14 residues. Trimming shortened V by 4 bases and J by 2 bases, and 14 bases separated the two germline ends. Germline V gene data show CDR1 as SQVTM and CDR2 as ANQGSEA. The CDR3, as DNA: TGCAGCGTTGGGCCCCCAGACAGACAAGAGACCCAGTACTTC. Translation gives CSVGPPDRQETQYF. The variable domain in full, with the rest retrieved from reference TRBV29-1 and TRBJ2-5, is SAVISQKPSRDICQRGTSLTIQCQVDSQVTMMFWYRQQPGQSLTLIATANQGSEATYESGFVIDKFPISRPNLTFSTLTVSNMSPEDSSIYLCSVGPPDRQETQYFGPGTRLLVL.

The V and J genes are TRBV7-2 and TRBJ1-1; D not certain. From germline, CDR1 is SGHTA and CDR2 FQGNSA. The CDR3 has 12 residues. The V end was cut by 5 bases, the J end by 11 bases, with 15 bases between. In DNA, the CDR3 is TGTGCCAGCAGCCTAAGTGTTACCGGGGCTTTCTTT. Protein sequence: CASSLSVTGAFF. Using reference TRBV7-2 and TRBJ1-1 for the parts outside the CDR3, the full variable domain is GAGVSQSPSNKVTEKGKDVELRCDPISGHTALYWYRQSLGQGLEFLIYFQGNSAPDKSGLPSDRFSAERTGGSVSTLTIQRTQQEDSAVYLCASSLSVTGAFFGQGTRLTVV.

As concerns this clone: Other DNA sequences of this sample code for an identical CDR3. The chain links TRBV20-1 to TRBJ2-7; D gene uncertain. V shed 0 bases and J shed 3 bases, with 3 bases lying between them. This CDR3 spans 11 amino acids. The germline V gene has CDR1 DFQATT and CDR2 SNEGSKA (reference sequence). The CDR3 sequence: CSARDSYEQYF. Written as DNA, the CDR3 is TGCAGTGCTAGAGACAGCTACGAGCAGTACTTC.

The V and J genes are TRBV4-3 and TRBJ2-7, with D unclear. The CDR3 length is 16 residues. V lost 0 bases to trimming and J lost 3 bases, with 15 bases between them. The germline gives CDR1 LGHNA, CDR2 YSLEER. This CDR3 is CASSQDPGSLFYEQYF. The CDR3 DNA sequence: TGCGCCAGCAGCCAAGATCCCGGTTCTTTATTCTACGAGCAGTACTTC.

This clone was counted once. This chain joins TRBV24-1 and TRBJ2-1, with 7 bases identical to TRBD2. J gave up 8 bases and V 2 bases, and 8 bases lay outside the gene matches. Germline assignment: CDR1 KGHDR and CDR2 SFDVKD. There are 15 residues in the CDR3. CDR3 residues: CATSDSGREGDEQFF. CDR3 bases: TGTGCCACCAGTGATTCGGGCAGGGAGGGAGATGAGCAGTTCTTC.

V is TRBV20-1 and J is TRBJ1-5; no reliable D call. The V gene's germline CDR1 is DFQATT and CDR2 SNEGSKA (reference sequence). The CDR3 totals 11 residues. The CDR3 loop is CRNFYSQPQHF. The DNA for the CDR3 is TGCAGGAATTTTTATAGTCAGCCCCAGCATTTT.

The chain employs TRBV7-2 and TRBJ2-1, with TRBD2 matching over 9 bases. V lost 1 base to trimming and J lost 4 bases; unmatched junction nucleotides: 5. Germline-derived CDR1 and CDR2 are SGHTA and FQGNSA. The CDR3 loop spans 16 amino acids. The CDR3 loop reads CASSLVAGGLYNEQFF. The CDR3 DNA sequence: TGTGCCAGCAGCTTAGTCGCGGGAGGGCTATACAATGAGCAGTTCTTC.

This sequence joins TRBV5-6 and TRBJ1-3; D is possibly TRBD1 (5 bases). This CDR3 spans 14 amino acids. V lost 3 bases, J lost 0 bases, and 7 bases lay in between. The germline V gene encodes CDR1 SGHDT and CDR2 YYEEEE. Written as DNA, the CDR3 is TGTGCCAGCAGCTCCAGGGTCTCTGGAAACACCATATATTTT. This sequence encodes CASSSRVSGNTIYF.

Only a few counts were recorded for this clone. The J gene is TRBJ1-3, the V gene TRBV18; perhaps TRBD1 as D (6 bases). The CDR3 covers 16 residues. The ends were cut back, 4 bases at V and 0 bases at J, with 13 bases in the middle. From germline, CDR1 is KGHSH and CDR2 LQKENI. Here the CDR3 DNA reads TGTGCCAGCTCACGGGACAAAGCCGGCTCTGGAAACACCATATATTTT. As protein: CASSRDKAGSGNTIYF. The full variable domain, rest sourced from reference TRBV18 and TRBJ1-3, is NAGVMQNPRHLVRRRGQEARLRCSPMKGHSHVYWYRQLPEEGLKFMVYLQKENIIDESGMPKERFSAEFPKEGPSILRIQQVVRGDSAAYFCASSRDKAGSGNTIYFGEGSWLTVV.

This chain joins TRBV6-5 and TRBJ1-2; tentative D call: TRBD1 (5 bases). The V end was cut by 8 bases, the J end by 5 bases, with 9 bases between. The germline V gene encodes CDR1 MNHEY and CDR2 SVGAGI. The length of the CDR3 is 11 residues. CDR3 residues: CASRQLYGYTF. The CDR3 DNA sequence: TGTGCCAGCCGACAGCTTTATGGCTACACCTTC.

This clone was seen more than once but under ten times. The rearrangement uses TRBV6-5 and TRBJ1-2, with 10 nucleotides matching TRBD1. This CDR3 region has 15 residues. The trim removed 5 bases at V and 7 bases at J, leaving 10 bases unmatched. The germline V gene has CDR1 MNHEY and CDR2 SVGAGI. The CDR3 loop is CASSPRTGGDRGYTF. CDR3 nucleotide sequence: TGTGCCAGCAGTCCCCGGACAGGGGGAGATCGTGGCTACACCTTC.

This clone was found once. V is TRBV9 and J is TRBJ1-3; D is undetermined. This CDR3 is 16 amino acids long. Germline loops: CDR1 SGDLS, CDR2 YYNGEE. V lost 3 bases and J lost 0, with 13 bases in between. Written as DNA, the CDR3 is TGTGCCAGCAGCGCAAACCCAGAAAGCTCTGGAAACACCATATATTTT. It is translated as CASSANPESSGNTIYF.

The V gene is TRBV4-1, the J gene TRBJ1-1; no firm D call. Trimming shortened V by 0 bases and J by 1 base, and 18 bases separated the two germline ends. The CDR3 runs to 18 residues. In germline, CDR1 is MGHRA, CDR2 YSYEKL. CDR3 loop: CASSQDTQTSSSNTEAFF. The CDR3 DNA reads as TGCGCCAGCAGCCAAGACACGCAGACTTCATCCTCGAACACTGAAGCTTTCTTT.

This rearrangement joins TRBV13 to TRBJ2-4; TRBD1 agrees at 10 bases. Looked up from germline, CDR1 is PRHDT and CDR2 is FYEKMQ (reference sequence). V was pared by 5 bases and J by 7 bases, with 8 bases of the junction left unmatched. This CDR3 contains 15 residues. DNA of the CDR3: TGTGCCAGCAGCCCACGGACAGGGGGGGAGAACATTCAGTACTTC. It yields the protein CASSPRTGGENIQYF.

This chain links TRBV18 with TRBJ1-3, with 8 bases matching TRBD1. Losses at the gene ends were 3 bases for V and 2 bases for J; bases not matched to a gene: 6. CDR3 length: 16 amino acids. Germline CDR1 reads KGHSH; CDR2 reads LQKENI. The CDR3 bases are TGTGCCAGCTCACCGCCATCGACAGGGGCTGGAAACACCATATATTTT. Amino acid sequence: CASSPPSTGAGNTIYF. The whole variable domain, remainder taken from reference TRBV18 and TRBJ1-3, is NAGVMQNPRHLVRRRGQEARLRCSPMKGHSHVYWYRQLPEEGLKFMVYLQKENIIDESGMPKERFSAEFPKEGPSILRIQQVVRGDSAAYFCASSPPSTGAGNTIYFGEGSWLTVV.

This chain connects TRBV11-2 to TRBJ2-7; TRBD1 agrees at 7 bases. V gave up 5 bases and J gave up 1 base; unmatched junction bases: 8. This CDR3 spans 15 amino acids. The germline V gene encodes CDR1 SGHAT and CDR2 FQNNGV. The CDR3 protein is CASSSRDRLSYEQYF. In nucleotides, the CDR3 is TGTGCCAGCAGCAGCCGGGACAGACTATCCTACGAGCAGTACTTC.

The chain recombines TRBV15 with TRBJ1-5, with 11 nucleotides matching TRBD1. CDR1 and CDR2 (germline): LNHNV, YYDKDF (reference sequence). There are 19 residues in the CDR3. V lost 3 bases to trimming and J lost 4 bases; unmatched junction nucleotides: 14. The CDR3 region has the DNA TGTGCCACCAGCAGGAGAAGGTTGGGACAGGGGGTCCAGAATCAGCCCCAGCATTTT. It yields the protein CATSRRRLGQGVQNQPQHF.

The rearrangement joins TRBV2 to TRBJ2-1; TRBD1 aligns across 9 bases. Germline V gene sequence: CDR1 SNHLY, CDR2 FYNNEI. Trimming removed 7 bases from V and 0 bases from J; junction bases left unmatched: 4. The CDR3 covers 15 residues. The CDR3 region has the DNA TGTGCCAGCATGGCGGGACAGGGCTCCTACAATGAGCAGTTCTTC. It is translated as CASMAGQGSYNEQFF.

This clone was recorded a few times. In DNA, the CDR3 is TGTGCCAGCAGTGGACAGATCCGGGAAAAACTGTTTTTT. It yields the protein CASSGQIREKLFF. J is TRBJ1-4 and V is TRBV25-1, with TRBD1 as a possible D gene (5 bases). The germline gives CDR1 MGHDK, CDR2 SYGVNS. Trimming removed 4 bases at V and 8 bases at J, with 11 bases between. The length of the CDR3 is 13 residues.

J is TRBJ2-5 and V is TRBV27; TRBD1 matches 7 bases. This CDR3 has 16 residues. V shed 5 bases and J 7 bases; nucleotides not matched to a gene: 16. In germline, CDR1 is MNHEY, CDR2 SMNVEV (reference sequence). CDR3 coding DNA: TGTGCCAGCAGTGGTCGGGTAGGGGGCCCAAGGACGACCCAGTACTTC. Residues: CASSGRVGGPRTTQYF.

This clone was found a few times. The J gene is TRBJ1-2, the V gene TRBV19; D unclear. CDR1 LNHDA and CDR2 SQIVND come from the germline V gene (reference sequence). The CDR3 runs 13 residues. The V end lost 0 bases, the J end lost 8 bases, and 10 bases lay between the germline ends. The CDR3 region is CASSIEGRGGYTF. CDR3 bases: TGTGCCAGTAGTATAGAGGGCCGTGGAGGCTACACCTTC.

This chain uses TRBV5-4 with TRBJ1-4; 7 bases map to TRBD1. This CDR3 contains 13 residues. The V and J ends lost 6 bases and 8 bases, in that order; junction bases with no gene match: 7. Per the germline V gene, CDR1 is SGHNT and CDR2 is YYREEE (reference sequence). The CDR3 is CASMFQGGEKLFF. CDR3 DNA: TGTGCCAGCATGTTCCAGGGGGGAGAAAAACTGTTTTTT.

This chain joins TRBV27 and TRBJ1-6; D ambiguous. Germline V lookup: CDR1 MNHEY, CDR2 SMNVEV (reference sequence). V lost 3 bases, J lost 5 bases, and 8 bases lay in between. The CDR3 runs to 14 residues. The CDR3 reads CASSLGSHNSPLHF. In DNA form, the CDR3 reads TGTGCCAGCAGTTTGGGGAGTCATAATTCACCCCTCCACTTT.

CDR3 in DNA: TGCGCCAGCAGCTTGGGACAGGGGGTTCAGCCCCAGCATTTT. Translated, it gives CASSLGQGVQPQHF. The rearrangement joins TRBV5-1 to TRBJ1-5; 9 bases align to TRBD1. J was trimmed by 6 bases and V by 0 bases; bases with no gene match: 1. This CDR3 region has 14 residues. Per germline, CDR1 SGHRS and CDR2 YFSETQ.

V usage is TRBV11-3 and J usage is TRBJ2-5, with D unclear. Germline values: CDR1 SGHNT, CDR2 YENEEA. The CDR3 is made up of 17 amino acids. The germline V and J ends were trimmed by 4 bases and 4 bases, with 22 bases remaining between them. This chain's CDR3 is CASSSISRDNWPETQYF. CDR3 bases: TGTGCCAGCAGCTCGATATCTCGCGACAACTGGCCAGAGACCCAGTACTTC.

V gene TRBV5-8 combines with J gene TRBJ1-2; D is undetermined. Germline CDR1 and CDR2: SGHTS and YDEGEE. The CDR3 extends over 10 amino acids. V shed 2 bases and J shed 7 bases, with 3 bases lying between them. The CDR3 reads CASSFRGYTF. CDR3 nucleotides: TGTGCCAGCAGCTTCCGTGGCTACACCTTC.

This clone was seen once. This chain uses TRBV19 with TRBJ2-2, with 8 positions matching TRBD2. The germline V gene encodes CDR1 LNHDA and CDR2 SQIVND (reference sequence). CDR3 length equals 15 residues. With 3 bases clipped from V and 2 bases from J, the junction kept 2 bases outside the gene matches. The CDR3 coding sequence is TGTGCCAGTAGTATTACTAGCGGAAACACCGGGGAGCTGTTTTTT. Translated: CASSITSGNTGELFF.